Listed below are T cell receptor beta chains from one sample, sequenced in a study of blood T cells in healthy people across ages. TCRdb analysed the 5' RACE reads with MiXCR anew, one entry per CDR3 protein. The sample holds about 1.6 million distinct CDR3 sequences, about 32% seen once. Material: blood. The receptors originated from a woman aged 30 to 39 in good health. Both conserved end residues are part of each CDR3. A D gene is named only where the DNA matches it firmly. The size of a clone is reported for some rows only, either as once, few or many, or as a class for expanded clones.

J: TRBJ2-5; D: NA; V: TRBV20-1; size: few; CDR3: CSARDAGTKETQYF; DNA: TGCAGTGCTAGAGATGCCGGGACAAAAGAGACCCAGTACTTC
J: TRBJ2-2; D: TRBD2; V: TRBV6-1; size: NA; CDR3: CASRGLAGGPGTGEPFF; DNA: TGTGCCAGCAGAGGACTAGCGGGGGGGCCCGGGACCGGGGAGCCGTTTTTT
J: TRBJ1-2; D: NA; V: TRBV12-3/TRBV12-4; size: NA; CDR3: CASSFRRNYGYTF; DNA: TGTGCCAGCAGTTTTAGAAGGAACTATGGCTACACCTTC
J: TRBJ1-1; D: TRBD1; V: TRBV5-1; size: NA; CDR3: CASSSQQGDTEAFF; DNA: TGCGCCAGCAGCTCCCAACAGGGGGACACTGAAGCTTTCTTT
J: TRBJ2-7; D: NA; V: TRBV11-1; size: NA; CDR3: CASSSHPYEQYF; DNA: TGTGCCAGCAGCTCCCATCCCTACGAGCAGTACTTC
J: TRBJ2-2; D: NA; V: TRBV12-3/TRBV12-4; size: NA; CDR3: CARSPRGEAVELFF; DNA: TGTGCCCGCAGCCCCCGGGGTGAAGCGGTTGAGCTGTTTTTT
J: TRBJ2-3; D: TRBD2; V: TRBV20-1; size: NA; CDR3: CSARATGTSLAGATDTQYF; DNA: TGCAGTGCTAGAGCTACAGGGACTTCACTAGCGGGGGCCACAGATACGCAGTATTTT
J: TRBJ1-1; D: TRBD1; V: TRBV7-3; size: NA; CDR3: CASSSQGGVSNTEAFF; DNA: TGTGCCAGCAGCTCCCAGGGGGGCGTCAGCAACACTGAAGCTTTCTTT
J: TRBJ1-6; D: TRBD1; V: TRBV4-2; size: NA; CDR3: CVSGSGTGGALGDSSLHF; DNA: TGTGTCAGCGGCTCCGGGACAGGGGGCGCATTGGGCGATTCATCCCTCCACTTT
J: TRBJ2-7; D: TRBD2; V: TRBV2; size: NA; CDR3: CASREGLAPYEQYF; DNA: TGTGCCAGCAGAGAGGGACTAGCCCCCTACGAGCAGTACTTC
J: TRBJ2-3; D: NA; V: TRBV10-3; size: NA; CDR3: CATSEPTGSTDTQYF; DNA: TGTGCCACCAGTGAGCCAACGGGGAGCACAGATACGCAGTATTTT
J: TRBJ1-6; D: TRBD1; V: TRBV10-3; size: NA; CDR3: CAISPGTGDSPLHF; DNA: TGTGCCATCAGTCCCGGGACAGGGGATTCACCCCTCCACTTT
J: TRBJ2-3; D: NA; V: TRBV12-3/TRBV12-4; size: many; CDR3: CASRMDIAQYF; DNA: TGTGCCAGCCGCATGGATATCGCGCAGTATTTT
J: TRBJ2-1; D: TRBD1; V: TRBV15; size: many; CDR3: CATSSFRDRGSYNEQFF; DNA: TGTGCCACCAGCAGCTTCCGGGACAGGGGCTCCTACAATGAGCAGTTCTTC
J: TRBJ2-3; D: TRBD2; V: TRBV13; size: many; CDR3: CASSKTSGAGDTQYF; DNA: TGTGCCAGCAGCAAAACTAGCGGGGCCGGAGATACGCAGTATTTT
J: TRBJ2-7; D: NA; V: TRBV20-1; size: few; CDR3: CSANRDFPHEQYF; DNA: TGCAGTGCTAACCGGGATTTTCCACACGAGCAGTACTTC
J: TRBJ1-5; D: TRBD1; V: TRBV2; size: NA; CDR3: CASILDRGNQPQHF; DNA: TGTGCCAGCATTCTTGACAGGGGGAATCAGCCCCAGCATTTT
J: TRBJ2-1; D: TRBD2; V: TRBV28; size: NA; CDR3: CASSFSPLAGGPLDEQFF; DNA: TGTGCCAGCAGTTTCTCTCCCCTAGCGGGAGGGCCTTTAGATGAGCAGTTCTTC
J: TRBJ1-3; D: TRBD1; V: TRBV20-1; size: NA; CDR3: CSARQGGTSGNTIYF; DNA: TGCAGTGCTAGACAGGGGGGGACCTCTGGAAACACCATATATTTT
J: TRBJ2-1; D: NA; V: TRBV20-1; size: NA; CDR3: CSAAHGPAGFDEQFF; DNA: TGCAGTGCCGCTCATGGACCAGCGGGTTTCGATGAGCAGTTCTTC
J: TRBJ2-2; D: NA; V: TRBV12-3/TRBV12-4; size: NA; CDR3: CASRRISRELFF; DNA: TGTGCCAGCAGACGAATAAGCCGGGAGCTGTTTTTT
J: TRBJ2-5; D: NA; V: TRBV6-1; size: few; CDR3: CASSEFRVETQYF; DNA: TGTGCCAGCAGTGAATTCAGGGTAGAGACCCAGTACTTC
J: TRBJ1-4; D: NA; V: TRBV7-2; size: few; CDR3: CASSKGQTTNEKLFF; DNA: TGTGCCAGCAGCAAGGGACAAACAACTAATGAAAAACTGTTTTTT
J: TRBJ2-1; D: TRBD2; V: TRBV9; size: NA; CDR3: CASSVDDRLAGNEQFF; DNA: TGTGCCAGCAGTGTAGACGATCGGCTAGCGGGCAATGAGCAGTTCTTC
J: TRBJ1-4; D: NA; V: TRBV9; size: NA; CDR3: CASSVVGARGEKLFF; DNA: TGTGCCAGCAGCGTAGTGGGGGCACGAGGTGAAAAACTGTTTTTT
J: TRBJ1-2; D: NA; V: TRBV29-1; size: few; CDR3: CSVVGGANYGYTF; DNA: TGCAGCGTTGTCGGGGGGGCCAACTATGGCTACACCTTC
J: TRBJ1-2; D: TRBD1; V: TRBV6-1; size: NA; CDR3: CASSDQPRRGGIYGYTF; DNA: TGTGCCAGCAGTGACCAGCCTCGCAGGGGGGGAATATATGGCTACACCTTC